This T cell receptor (beta chain) is drawn from a study of blood T cell repertoires in COVID-19. The overall study: Sources were T cells, B-cell-depleted T cells, or PBMCs; the material itself was cDNA or gDNA.

As originally analysed: Amplification of reference gene primers was used by the study to estimate nucleated cell counts. Sequencing used immunoSEQ multiplex PCR; TCRdb keeps in-frame clones, though not all of them. The DNA gave D and trimming, while V, J and clone size come from that table. The sample lists approximately 60,000 clones; about 78% were seen once. V lost 10 bases to trimming and J lost 0 bases; unmatched junction nucleotides: 13. Germline-derived CDR1 and CDR2 are WSHSY and SAAADI. The CDR3 contains 17 residues. The sample comprised peripheral blood. V is TRBV10-2 and J is TRBJ2-1, with 9 bases aligning to TRBD2. The receptor was isolated from a middle-aged man with active or convalescent COVID-19. This CDR3 is CATTLAGYTSSYNEQFF. CDR3 nucleotide sequence: TGCGCCACAACTCTAGCGGGGTACACGAGCTCCTACAATGAGCAGTTCTTC.